The 3 T cell receptor beta chains listed next were all sequenced from one sample in a study of T-cell reconstitution after alpha-beta-depleted transplantation in children. Unique molecular identifiers were incorporated into the prepared TCRbeta library. Each CDR3 protein is one row after TCRdb ran MiXCR on the PCR reads. Here the sample spans a few hundred thousand distinct CDR3 sequences, approximately 10% being singletons. Source: peripheral blood, taken 180 days after TCRalphabeta/CD19-depleted stem cell transplant. The receptors derive from a male patient aged 2 to 9 who had a stem cell transplant for chronic granulomatous disease, so the T cells may come from the graft donor.

Remarks on this clonotype: A much larger clonotype is one base distant, so this may be a read error. J is TRBJ2-3 and V is TRBV20-1, with D perhaps TRBD1 (6 bases). Per the germline V gene, CDR1 is DFQATT and CDR2 is SNEGSKA (reference sequence). The CDR3 runs to 15 residues. The CDR3 protein is CSAVTGKKTLGTQNF. The CDR3 DNA follows: TGCAGTGCTGTTACAGGGAAGAAGACCCTGGGGACGCAGAATTTT.

Concerning this clonotype: This sequence may be a read error, since a much larger clone differs from it by one base. DNA of the CDR3: TGCAGTGCTAGGACAGGGAAAGGGGGCACTGAAGCTATCTTT. It encodes CSARTGKGGTEAIF. V usage is TRBV20-1 and J usage is TRBJ1-1; 7 nucleotides line up with TRBD1. The CDR3 contains 14 residues. The germline V gene encodes CDR1 DFQATT and CDR2 SNEGSKA (reference sequence).

The J gene is TRBJ2-7, the V gene TRBV23-1; D possibly uses TRBD1 or TRBD2 (5 bases each). TRBV23-1 is identified as an open reading frame with a role that is uncertain. This CDR3 is built from 13 residues. Trimming took off 7 bases at V and 2 bases at J, with 12 bases between the two ends. The CDR3 spells CASTTGTTYEQYF. CDR3 sequence (DNA): TGCGCCAGCACCACCGGGACCACCTACGAGCAGTACTTC.